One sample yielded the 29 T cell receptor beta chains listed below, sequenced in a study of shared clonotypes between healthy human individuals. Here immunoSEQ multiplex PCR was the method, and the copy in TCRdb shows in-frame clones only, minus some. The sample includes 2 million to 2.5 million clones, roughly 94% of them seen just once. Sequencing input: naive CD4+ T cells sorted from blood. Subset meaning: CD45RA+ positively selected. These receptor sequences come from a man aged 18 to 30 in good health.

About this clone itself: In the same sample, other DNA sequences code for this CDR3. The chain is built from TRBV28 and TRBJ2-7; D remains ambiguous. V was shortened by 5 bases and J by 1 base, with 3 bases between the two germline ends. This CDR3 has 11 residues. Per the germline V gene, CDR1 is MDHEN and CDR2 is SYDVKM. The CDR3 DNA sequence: TGTGCCAGCAGTCATTCCTACGAGCAGTACTTC. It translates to CASSHSYEQYF.

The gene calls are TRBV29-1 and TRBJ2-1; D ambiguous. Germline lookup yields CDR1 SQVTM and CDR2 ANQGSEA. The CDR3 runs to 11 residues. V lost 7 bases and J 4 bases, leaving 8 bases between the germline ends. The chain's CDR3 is CSDIGYNEQFF. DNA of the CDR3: TGCAGCGACATAGGGTACAATGAGCAGTTCTTC.

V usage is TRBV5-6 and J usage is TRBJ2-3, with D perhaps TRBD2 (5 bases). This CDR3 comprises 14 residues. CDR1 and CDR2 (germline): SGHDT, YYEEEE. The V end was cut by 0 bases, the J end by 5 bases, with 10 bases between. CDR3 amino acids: CASSLGAREDTQYF. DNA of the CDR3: TGTGCCAGCAGCTTGGGGGCCCGGGAAGATACGCAGTATTTT.

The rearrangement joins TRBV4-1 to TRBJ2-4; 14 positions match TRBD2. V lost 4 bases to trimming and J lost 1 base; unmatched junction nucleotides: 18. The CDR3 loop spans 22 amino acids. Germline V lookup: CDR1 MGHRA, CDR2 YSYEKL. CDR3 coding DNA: TGCGCCAGCAGCCCTCGTGTCCGTCCCGGGACTAGCGGGAGTTGGGCCAAAAACATTCAGTACTTC. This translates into CASSPRVRPGTSGSWAKNIQYF.

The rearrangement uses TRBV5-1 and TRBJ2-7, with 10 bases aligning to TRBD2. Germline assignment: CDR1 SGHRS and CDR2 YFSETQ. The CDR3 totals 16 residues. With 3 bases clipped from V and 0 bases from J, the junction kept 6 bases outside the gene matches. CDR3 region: CASSWTSGIRSYEQYF. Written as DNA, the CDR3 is TGCGCCAGCAGCTGGACTAGCGGAATCCGCTCCTACGAGCAGTACTTC. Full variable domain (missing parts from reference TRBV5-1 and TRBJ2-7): KAGVTQTPRYLIKTRGQQVTLSCSPISGHRSVSWYQQTPGQGLQFLFEYFSETQRNKGNFPGRFSGRQFSNSRSEMNVSTLELGDSALYLCASSWTSGIRSYEQYFGPGTRLTVT.

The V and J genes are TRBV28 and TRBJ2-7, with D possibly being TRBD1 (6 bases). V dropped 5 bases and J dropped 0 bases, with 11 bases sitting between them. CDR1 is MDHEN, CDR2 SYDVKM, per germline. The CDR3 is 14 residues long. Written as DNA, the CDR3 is TGTGCCAGCAGTGATGGCAGGGGCTCCTACGAGCAGTACTTC. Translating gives CASSDGRGSYEQYF.

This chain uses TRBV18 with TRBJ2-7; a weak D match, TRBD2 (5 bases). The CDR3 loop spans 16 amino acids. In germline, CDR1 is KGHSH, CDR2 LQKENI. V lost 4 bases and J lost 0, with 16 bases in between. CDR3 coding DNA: TGTGCCAGCTCACGCGCCTTAGGGAGAAGCTCCTACGAGCAGTACTTC. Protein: CASSRALGRSSYEQYF.

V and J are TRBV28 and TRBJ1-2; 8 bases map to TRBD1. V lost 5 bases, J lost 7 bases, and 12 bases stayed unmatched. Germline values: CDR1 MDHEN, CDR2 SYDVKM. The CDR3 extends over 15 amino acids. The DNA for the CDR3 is TGTGCCAGCAGTGAGGCTAGGACAGGGTCACCTGGCTACACCTTC. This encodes CASSEARTGSPGYTF.

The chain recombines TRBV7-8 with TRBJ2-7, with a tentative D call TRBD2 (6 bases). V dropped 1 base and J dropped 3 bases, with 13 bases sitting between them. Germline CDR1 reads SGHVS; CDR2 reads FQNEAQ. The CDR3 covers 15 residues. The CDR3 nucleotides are TGTGCCAGCAGCTTAGTACGGGACTCACGCTACGAGCAGTACTTC. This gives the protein CASSLVRDSRYEQYF.

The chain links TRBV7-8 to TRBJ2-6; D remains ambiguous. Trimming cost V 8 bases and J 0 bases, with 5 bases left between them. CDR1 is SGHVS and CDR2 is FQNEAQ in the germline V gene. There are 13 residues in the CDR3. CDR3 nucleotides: TGTGCCAGCGCCCTCTCTGGGGCCAACGTCCTGACTTTC. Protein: CASALSGANVLTF.

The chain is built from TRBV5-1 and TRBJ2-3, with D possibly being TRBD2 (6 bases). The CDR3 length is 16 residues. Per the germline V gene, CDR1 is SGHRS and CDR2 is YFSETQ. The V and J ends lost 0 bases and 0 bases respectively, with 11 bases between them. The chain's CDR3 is CASSLAVAASTDTQYF. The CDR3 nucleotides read TGCGCCAGCAGCTTGGCGGTAGCGGCTAGCACAGATACGCAGTATTTT.

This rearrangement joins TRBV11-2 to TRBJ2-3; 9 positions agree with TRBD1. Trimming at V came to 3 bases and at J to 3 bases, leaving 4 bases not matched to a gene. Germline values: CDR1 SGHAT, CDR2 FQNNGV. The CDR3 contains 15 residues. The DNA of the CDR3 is TGTGCCAGCAGCTTTGGGACAGGGAAGACAGATACGCAGTATTTT. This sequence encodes CASSFGTGKTDTQYF. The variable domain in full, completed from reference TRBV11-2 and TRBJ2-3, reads EAGVAQSPRYKIIEKRQSVAFWCNPISGHATLYWYQQILGQGPKLLIQFQNNGVVDDSQLPKDRFSAERLKGVDSTLKIQPAKLEDSAVYLCASSFGTGKTDTQYFGPGTRLTVL.

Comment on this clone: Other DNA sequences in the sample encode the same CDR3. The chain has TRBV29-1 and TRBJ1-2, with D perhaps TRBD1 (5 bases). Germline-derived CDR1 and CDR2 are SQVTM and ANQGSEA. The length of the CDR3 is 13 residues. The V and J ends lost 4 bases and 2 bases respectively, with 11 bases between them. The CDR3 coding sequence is TGCAGCGTTGGAGGGACCGCAAACTATGGCTACACCTTC. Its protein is CSVGGTANYGYTF.

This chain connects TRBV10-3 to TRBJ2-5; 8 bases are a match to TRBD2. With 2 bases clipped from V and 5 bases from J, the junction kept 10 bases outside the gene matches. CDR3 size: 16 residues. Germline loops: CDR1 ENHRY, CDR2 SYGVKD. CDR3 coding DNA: TGTGCCATCAGTGAGATAGCGGGGAGAAACGGGGAGACCCAGTACTTC. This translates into CAISEIAGRNGETQYF.

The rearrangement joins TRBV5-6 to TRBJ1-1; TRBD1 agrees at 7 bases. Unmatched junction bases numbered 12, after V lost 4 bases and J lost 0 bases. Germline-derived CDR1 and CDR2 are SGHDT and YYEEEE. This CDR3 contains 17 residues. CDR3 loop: CASSPSDRVYMNTEAFF. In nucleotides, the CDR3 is TGTGCCAGCAGCCCTTCTGACAGGGTTTACATGAACACTGAAGCTTTCTTT.

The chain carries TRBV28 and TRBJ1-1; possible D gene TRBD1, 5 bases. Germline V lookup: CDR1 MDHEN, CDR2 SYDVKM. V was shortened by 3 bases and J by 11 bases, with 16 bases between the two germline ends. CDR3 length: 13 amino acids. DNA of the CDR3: TGTGCCAGCAGTTTGGCCGACAGAAAGTATGCTTTCTTT. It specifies CASSLADRKYAFF. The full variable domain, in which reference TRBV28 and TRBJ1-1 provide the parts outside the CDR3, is DVKVTQSSRYLVKRTGEKVFLECVQDMDHENMFWYRQDPGLGLRLIYFSYDVKMKEKGDIPEGYSVSREKKERFSLILESASTNQTSMYLCASSLADRKYAFFGQGTRLTVV.

CDR3 coding DNA: TGTGCCAGCAGCTTAACGTCGGGCAGGACCACCGGGGAGCTGTTTTTT. Its translation is CASSLTSGRTTGELFF. The V gene is TRBV7-6, the J gene TRBJ2-2, with unresolved D. This CDR3 has 16 amino acids. Per the germline V gene, CDR1 is SGHVS and CDR2 is FNYEAQ. The V end lost 2 bases, the J end lost 4 bases, and 14 bases lay between the germline ends.

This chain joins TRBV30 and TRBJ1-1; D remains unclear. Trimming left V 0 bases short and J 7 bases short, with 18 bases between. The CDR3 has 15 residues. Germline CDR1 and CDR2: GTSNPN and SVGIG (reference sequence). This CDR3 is CAWSVPNSVYFEAFF. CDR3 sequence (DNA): TGTGCCTGGAGTGTACCTAACAGCGTGTACTTTGAAGCTTTCTTT.

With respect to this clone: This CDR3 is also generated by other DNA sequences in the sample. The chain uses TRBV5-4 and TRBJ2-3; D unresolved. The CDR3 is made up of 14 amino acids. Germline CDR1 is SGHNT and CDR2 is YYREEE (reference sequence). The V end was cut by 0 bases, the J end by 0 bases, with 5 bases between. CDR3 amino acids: CASSLGSSTDTQYF. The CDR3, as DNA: TGTGCCAGCAGCTTGGGGTCAAGCACAGATACGCAGTATTTT.

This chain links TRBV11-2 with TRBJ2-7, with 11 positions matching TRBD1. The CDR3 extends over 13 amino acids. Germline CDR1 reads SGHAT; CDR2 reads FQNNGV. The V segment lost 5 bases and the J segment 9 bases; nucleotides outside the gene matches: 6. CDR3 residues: CASSGRTGGGQYF. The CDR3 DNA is TGTGCCAGCAGCGGTAGGACAGGGGGCGGGCAGTACTTC.

The CDR3 loop reads CASSLAGTLNNEQFF. For the CDR3, the DNA is TGTGCCAGCAGCTTAGCTGGCACACTTAACAATGAGCAGTTCTTC. The chain links TRBV7-2 to TRBJ2-1; no reliable D call. There are 15 residues in the CDR3. Germline CDR1 and CDR2: SGHTA and FQGNSA. V shed 0 bases and J shed 5 bases, with 11 bases lying between them.

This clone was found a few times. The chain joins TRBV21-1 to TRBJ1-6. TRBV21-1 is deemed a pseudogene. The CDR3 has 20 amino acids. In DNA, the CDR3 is TGTGCCAGCAGCAAAGCGTTCGTGACGCAAAGCACAACCTATAATTCACCCCTCCACTTT. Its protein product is CASSKAFVTQSTTYNSPLHF.

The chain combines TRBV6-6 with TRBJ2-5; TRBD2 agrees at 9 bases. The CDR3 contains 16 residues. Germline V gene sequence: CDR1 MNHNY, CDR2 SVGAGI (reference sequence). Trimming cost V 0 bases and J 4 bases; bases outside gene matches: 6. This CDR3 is CASSYSSGSMGETQYF. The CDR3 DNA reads TGTGCCAGCAGTTACTCTAGCGGGAGTATGGGAGAGACCCAGTACTTC.

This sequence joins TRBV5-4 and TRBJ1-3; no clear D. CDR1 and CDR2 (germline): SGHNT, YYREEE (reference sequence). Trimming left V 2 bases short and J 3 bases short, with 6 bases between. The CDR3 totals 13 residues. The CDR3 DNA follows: TGTGCCAGCAGCTTCCACAATGGAAACACCATATATTTT. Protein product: CASSFHNGNTIYF.

The chain's CDR3 is CASSVASNQETQYF. CDR3 DNA: TGTGCCAGCAGCGTAGCAAGCAACCAAGAGACCCAGTACTTC. This sequence joins TRBV9 and TRBJ2-5; D remains unclear. The germline V gene has CDR1 SGDLS and CDR2 YYNGEE. Trimming cost V 0 bases and J 0 bases, with 6 bases left between them. This CDR3 contains 14 residues.

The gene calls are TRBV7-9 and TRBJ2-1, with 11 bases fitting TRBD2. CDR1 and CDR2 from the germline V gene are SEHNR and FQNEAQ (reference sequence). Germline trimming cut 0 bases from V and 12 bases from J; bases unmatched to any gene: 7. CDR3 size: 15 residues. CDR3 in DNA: TGTGCCAGCAGCTTAGCAGTAGCGGGGGGGGTCCCGCAGTTCTTC. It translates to CASSLAVAGGVPQFF.

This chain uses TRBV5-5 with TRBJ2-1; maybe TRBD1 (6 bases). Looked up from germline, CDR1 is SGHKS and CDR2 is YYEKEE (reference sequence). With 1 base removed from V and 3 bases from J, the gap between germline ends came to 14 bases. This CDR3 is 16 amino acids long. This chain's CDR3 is CASSLFKGTIYNEQFF. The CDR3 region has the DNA TGTGCCAGCAGCTTGTTTAAAGGGACAATCTACAATGAGCAGTTCTTC.

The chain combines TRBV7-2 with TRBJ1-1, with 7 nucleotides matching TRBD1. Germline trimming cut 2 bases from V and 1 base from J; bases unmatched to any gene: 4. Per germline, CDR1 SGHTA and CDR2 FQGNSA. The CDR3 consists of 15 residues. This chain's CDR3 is CASSLLTGANTEAFF. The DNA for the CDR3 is TGTGCCAGCAGCTTATTAACAGGGGCGAACACTGAAGCTTTCTTT.

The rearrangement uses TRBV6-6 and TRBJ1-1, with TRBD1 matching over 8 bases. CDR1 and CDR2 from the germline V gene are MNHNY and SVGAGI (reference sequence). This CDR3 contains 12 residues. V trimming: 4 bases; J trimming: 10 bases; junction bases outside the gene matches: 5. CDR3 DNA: TGTGCCAGCAGTTCCTACAGGGGGGGAGCTTTCTTT. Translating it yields CASSSYRGGAFF.